This TCR beta chain was found in a study of response to subunit inactivated influenza vaccine. Findings and caveats of the study: Authors proposed each seasonal influenza vaccination draws in few new T cells.

TCRdb independently ran MiXCR on the RT-PCR reads; one entry per CDR3 protein. Of 860,000 or so distinct CDR3 sequences detected, approximately 21% appear once; the ten largest clones hold roughly 10%. There are 13 residues in the CDR3. Trimming left V 7 bases short and J 1 base short, with 9 bases between. The germline V gene encodes CDR1 SGHRS and CDR2 YFSETQ. In regard to this clonotype: Antigen unknown.

The source material was PBMCs from blood, sampled approximately 5 days after vaccination. The sequence was collected from a man aged 50 to 59 who received an inactivated influenza vaccine. The gene calls are TRBV5-1 and TRBJ2-1; possibly TRBD2 for D (6 bases). CDR3 DNA sequence: TGCGCCAGCCGGGAGCGGTCCTACAATGAGCAGTTCTTC. It codes for CASRERSYNEQFF.